These 8 T cell receptor beta chains share one sample of origin, sequenced in a study of T-cell reconstitution after alpha-beta-depleted transplantation in children. Preparation of the TCRbeta library used unique molecular identifiers. Each CDR3 protein gets one entry after TCRdb re-called the PCR reads with MiXCR. The sample lists 500,000 or so distinct CDR3 sequences; roughly 33% were seen once. Specimen: PBMCs from the stem cell graft donor, collected from the stem cell graft. These receptors all stem from a human donor who donated a stem cell graft to a child with aplastic anemia.

The V gene is TRBV7-9, the J gene TRBJ1-1; 8 bases line up with TRBD1. V shed 8 bases and J 4 bases; nucleotides not matched to a gene: 9. The CDR3 totals 14 residues. The germline gives CDR1 SEHNR, CDR2 FQNEAQ (reference sequence). The CDR3, as DNA: TGTGCCAGCCAGACGGCAGGGGGCTTCACTGAAGCTTTCTTT. As protein: CASQTAGGFTEAFF.

The chain combines TRBV5-1 with TRBJ2-1, with D possibly TRBD2 on 6 matching bases. Germline values: CDR1 SGHRS, CDR2 YFSETQ. The ends were cut back, 0 bases at V and 4 bases at J, with 14 bases in the middle. The CDR3 covers 16 residues. CDR3: CASSLAGLASYNEQFF. For the CDR3, the DNA is TGCGCCAGCAGCTTGGCCGGGCTAGCGTCTTACAATGAGCAGTTCTTC. Filled out from reference TRBV5-1 and TRBJ2-1, the complete variable domain reads KAGVTQTPRYLIKTRGQQVTLSCSPISGHRSVSWYQQTPGQGLQFLFEYFSETQRNKGNFPGRFSGRQFSNSRSEMNVSTLELGDSALYLCASSLAGLASYNEQFFGPGTRLTVL.

The chain employs TRBV5-6 and TRBJ1-2; 10 nucleotides match TRBD1. CDR1 is SGHDT and CDR2 is YYEEEE in the germline V gene. With V trimmed by 4 bases and J by 1 base, 4 bases remained unmatched. The CDR3 is 15 residues long. The DNA for the CDR3 is TGTGCCAGCAGCCGGGGACAGGGGAGTAACTATGGCTACACCTTC. It encodes CASSRGQGSNYGYTF.

This clonotype has a handful of counts. The gene calls are TRBV12-3 or TRBV12-4 and TRBJ1-1; D is possibly TRBD1 (6 bases). V was shortened by 7 bases and J by 4 bases, with 13 bases between the two germline ends. The CDR3 runs to 13 residues. CDR3: CASTVRGGTEAFF. Here the CDR3 DNA reads TGTGCCAGCACCGTCAGGGGAGGCACTGAAGCTTTCTTT.

This clonotype came up a few times. V and J are TRBV7-2 and TRBJ1-3; tentative D call: TRBD1 (5 bases). Trimming stripped 5 bases from V and 0 bases from J, with 14 bases between. Germline-derived CDR1 and CDR2 are SGHTA and FQGNSA. The CDR3 loop spans 16 amino acids. CDR3 DNA: TGTGCCAGCAGCCCTAGCGGGGGACCCTCTGGAAACACCATATATTTT. This translates into CASSPSGGPSGNTIYF. Filled out from reference TRBV7-2 and TRBJ1-3, the complete variable domain reads GAGVSQSPSNKVTEKGKDVELRCDPISGHTALYWYRQSLGQGLEFLIYFQGNSAPDKSGLPSDRFSAERTGGSVSTLTIQRTQQEDSAVYLCASSPSGGPSGNTIYFGEGSWLTVV.

This clonotype has just one count. V gene TRBV4-2 combines with J gene TRBJ2-4, with a tentative D call TRBD2 (6 bases). Looked up from germline, CDR1 is LGHNA and CDR2 is YNFKEQ. Trimming removed 4 bases from V and 0 bases from J, with 22 bases in between. The CDR3 contains 19 residues. CDR3 coding DNA: TGTGCCAGCAGCCCCCCGATGACTAGTCAGCCTTTAGCCAAAAACATTCAGTACTTC. Amino acid sequence: CASSPPMTSQPLAKNIQYF.

This chain joins TRBV9 and TRBJ1-2; D possibly corresponds to TRBD1 (6 bases). The length of the CDR3 is 13 residues. V was trimmed by 4 bases and J by 8 bases, leaving 15 bases between them. Looked up from germline, CDR1 is SGDLS and CDR2 is YYNGEE. The CDR3 loop is CASSPNTGFGYTF. The CDR3 DNA sequence: TGTGCCAGCAGCCCCAATACAGGGTTCGGCTACACCTTC. The full variable domain, with the rest looked up from reference TRBV9 and TRBJ1-2, is DSGVTQTPKHLITATGQRVTLRCSPRSGDLSVYWYQQSLDQGLQFLIQYYNGEERAKGNILERFSAQQFPDLHSELNLSSLELGDSALYFCASSPNTGFGYTFGSGTRLTVV.

The chain uses TRBV5-1 and TRBJ1-6; no clear D. This CDR3 region has 10 residues. Germline assignment: CDR1 SGHRS and CDR2 YFSETQ. V dropped 2 bases and J dropped 10 bases, with 1 base sitting between them. CDR3: CASSFSPLHF. CDR3 in DNA: TGCGCCAGCAGCTTCTCACCCCTCCACTTT.